Shown below are 24 T cell receptor beta chains from a single sample sequenced in a study of shared clonotypes between healthy human individuals. Sequenced by immunoSEQ multiplex PCR; TCRdb stores in-frame clones only, minus some. In the table there are 2,500,000 or so clones, 85% to 95% of which are singletons. The sample taken for sequencing was naive CD4+ T cells sorted from blood. Described subset: CD45RA+ positively selected. These receptors came from a man aged 18 to 30 in good health.

V and J are TRBV6-4 and TRBJ2-1; TRBD2 aligns across 9 bases. Unmatched junction bases numbered 13, after V lost 5 bases and J lost 2 bases. The CDR3 length is 18 residues. Germline CDR1 and CDR2: MRHNA and SNTAGT. CDR3 coding DNA: TGTGCCAGCAGTCAAGTAGCGGGGGTGGACCTAGCCTACAATGAGCAGTTCTTC. This encodes CASSQVAGVDLAYNEQFF.

The chain recombines TRBV9 with TRBJ2-3; 10 bases line up with TRBD2. Unmatched junction bases numbered 4, after V lost 2 bases and J lost 1 base. Germline CDR1 reads SGDLS; CDR2 reads YYNGEE. CDR3 length: 16 residues. The CDR3 nucleotides read TGTGCCAGCAGCGTTAGCGGGGGGCTTCGCACAGATACGCAGTATTTT. It codes for CASSVSGGLRTDTQYF.

With regard to this clone: The same CDR3 also results from other DNA sequences found in this sample. This chain connects TRBV27 to TRBJ2-2; D remains ambiguous. The V gene's germline CDR1 is MNHEY and CDR2 SMNVEV (reference sequence). The CDR3 consists of 11 residues. V lost 8 bases, J lost 1 base, and 2 bases lay in between. This CDR3 reads CASRNTGELFF. The CDR3 DNA sequence: TGTGCCAGCCGGAACACCGGGGAGCTGTTTTTT.

The chain has TRBV5-6 and TRBJ2-5, with 7 bases aligning to TRBD2. The CDR3 totals 16 residues. The V segment lost 2 bases and the J segment 1 base; nucleotides outside the gene matches: 8. Germline V CDR1 and CDR2: SGHDT, YYEEEE. Here the CDR3 DNA reads TGTGCCAGCAGCTTCGTCGCGGGGGTCTTCCAAGAGACCCAGTACTTC. Residues: CASSFVAGVFQETQYF.

The table lists this clone with a few counts. Other DNA variants within this sample encode the same CDR3. The chain uses TRBV2 and TRBJ2-5; D not resolved. This CDR3 spans 12 amino acids. Trimming stripped 2 bases from V and 4 bases from J, with 5 bases between. The germline gives CDR1 SNHLY, CDR2 FYNNEI. The CDR3 DNA reads TGTGCCAGCAGTGAATTAGCAGAGACCCAGTACTTC. Translated, it gives CASSELAETQYF.

The rearrangement joins TRBV9 to TRBJ1-2; D is uncertain. The CDR3 consists of 15 residues. V dropped 3 bases and J dropped 1 base, with 13 bases sitting between them. Germline V gives CDR1 SGDLS, CDR2 YYNGEE. The CDR3 DNA reads TGTGCCAGCAGCGAACAAACGGGGTATAACTATGGCTACACCTTC. Its translation is CASSEQTGYNYGYTF.

V is TRBV2 and J is TRBJ2-5; D unresolved. Trimming left V 6 bases short and J 2 bases short, with 13 bases between. The CDR3 contains 14 residues. Germline assignment: CDR1 SNHLY and CDR2 FYNNEI. The CDR3 spells CASSQTRKQETQYF. The CDR3 nucleotides read TGTGCCAGCAGCCAGACTCGGAAACAAGAGACCCAGTACTTC. Together with reference TRBV2 and TRBJ2-5, the CDR3 gives the full variable domain: EPEVTQTPSHQVTQMGQEVILRCVPISNHLYFYWYRQILGQKVEFLVSFYNNEISEKSEIFDDQFSVERPDGSNFTLKIRSTKLEDSAMYFCASSQTRKQETQYFGPGTRLLVL.

The chain links TRBV5-4 to TRBJ2-7; 8 positions match TRBD2. V dropped 4 bases and J dropped 0; count of bases not matched to a gene: 9. Germline values: CDR1 SGHNT, CDR2 YYREEE (reference sequence). There are 16 residues in the CDR3. Here the CDR3 DNA reads TGTGCCAGCAGCATAGTTAGCGGGACCCGCTCCTACGAGCAGTACTTC. Encoded protein: CASSIVSGTRSYEQYF.

The sample holds one count of this clone. The chain couples TRBV9 to TRBJ2-2; D tentatively reads TRBD1 or TRBD2 (5 bases each). From germline, CDR1 is SGDLS and CDR2 YYNGEE. With 1 base removed from V and 5 bases from J, the gap between germline ends came to 15 bases. This CDR3 has 16 residues. CDR3: CASSVSSGGGTGELFF. For the CDR3, the DNA is TGTGCCAGCAGCGTATCTTCGGGTGGGGGTACCGGGGAGCTGTTTTTT. Filled out from reference TRBV9 and TRBJ2-2, the complete variable domain reads DSGVTQTPKHLITATGQRVTLRCSPRSGDLSVYWYQQSLDQGLQFLIQYYNGEERAKGNILERFSAQQFPDLHSELNLSSLELGDSALYFCASSVSSGGGTGELFFGEGSRLTVL.

V usage is TRBV30 and J usage is TRBJ1-2; 9 nucleotides agree with TRBD1. V lost 5 bases and J lost 8; bases outside the gene matches: 9. This CDR3 contains 13 residues. Germline-derived CDR1 and CDR2 are GTSNPN and SVGIG (reference sequence). The CDR3 sequence is CAWGMGQGEGYTF. The CDR3 nucleotides read TGTGCCTGGGGGATGGGACAGGGCGAAGGCTACACCTTC.

This sequence joins TRBV2 and TRBJ1-5, with D possibly being TRBD1 (5 bases). The CDR3 is 13 amino acids. Deletions cut 6 bases from V and 0 bases from J, with 6 bases between. Germline V CDR1 and CDR2: SNHLY, FYNNEI. The CDR3 DNA sequence: TGTGCCAGCAGGGGGCCTAGCAATCAGCCCCAGCATTTT. The encoded protein is CASRGPSNQPQHF.

V is TRBV5-6 and J is TRBJ2-7; a weak D match, TRBD1 (7 bases). This CDR3 comprises 15 residues. The V gene's germline CDR1 is SGHDT and CDR2 YYEEEE. The V and J ends lost 3 bases and 2 bases respectively, with 15 bases between them. In DNA form, the CDR3 reads TGTGCCAGCAGCTCCCCTCAGGGGGGTACCTACGAGCAGTACTTC. Its protein is CASSSPQGGTYEQYF.

This chain connects TRBV6-1 to TRBJ2-3; 8 bases are a match to TRBD2. Germline V gene sequence: CDR1 MNHNS, CDR2 SASEGT. The CDR3 covers 12 residues. V was pared by 5 bases and J by 6 bases, with 1 base of the junction left unmatched. As DNA, the CDR3 is TGTGCCAGCAGTTCTAGCGGGGATACGCAGTATTTT. As protein: CASSSSGDTQYF.

This chain connects TRBV27 to TRBJ2-1; TRBD2 matches at 11 bases. V gave up 3 bases and J gave up 12 bases; unmatched junction bases: 10. Germline CDR1 and CDR2: MNHEY and SMNVEV (reference sequence). This CDR3 region has 15 residues. The CDR3 region is CASSLWGGTSGLQFF. CDR3 DNA: TGTGCCAGCAGTTTGTGGGGGGGGACTAGCGGCTTGCAGTTCTTC.

This sequence joins TRBV19 and TRBJ2-1, with D unresolved. The germline V and J ends were trimmed by 3 bases and 8 bases, with 11 bases remaining between them. Germline loops: CDR1 LNHDA, CDR2 SQIVND (reference sequence). CDR3 length: 13 amino acids. The CDR3 protein is CASSISSAYEQFF. The CDR3 DNA reads TGTGCCAGTAGTATTAGTAGTGCGTATGAGCAGTTCTTC.

This clone was counted a single time. The V and J genes are TRBV19 and TRBJ2-5; D call uncertain. V was trimmed by 8 bases and J by 4 bases, leaving 8 bases between them. This CDR3 has 11 amino acids. The germline V gene has CDR1 LNHDA and CDR2 SQIVND (reference sequence). CDR3 protein: CASGVAETQYF. The CDR3 region has the DNA TGTGCCAGTGGGGTGGCAGAGACCCAGTACTTC.

The chain uses TRBV5-1 and TRBJ1-2, with a possible D match to TRBD1 (5 bases). With 0 bases removed from V and 2 bases from J, the gap between germline ends came to 11 bases. There are 15 residues in the CDR3. The V gene's germline CDR1 is SGHRS and CDR2 YFSETQ. The CDR3 region has the DNA TGCGCCAGCAGCTTGGCTGTTCAGGGCAACTATGGCTACACCTTC. Amino acids: CASSLAVQGNYGYTF.

The count of this clone is one. The rearrangement links TRBV6-5 to TRBJ1-6; D is undetermined. Germline CDR1 reads MNHEY; CDR2 reads SVGAGI. This CDR3 comprises 11 residues. Trimming left V 5 bases short and J 10 bases short, with 6 bases between. In nucleotides, the CDR3 is TGTGCCAGCAGTCCCTCGTCACCCCTCCACTTT. Protein sequence: CASSPSSPLHF.

This rearrangement joins TRBV5-4 to TRBJ2-7; 7 bases align to TRBD2. V lost 1 base to trimming and J lost 4 bases; unmatched junction nucleotides: 11. The CDR3 totals 16 residues. Germline-derived CDR1 and CDR2 are SGHNT and YYREEE (reference sequence). The CDR3 DNA is TGTGCCAGCAGCTTGACTCTCGGACTAGGCGTTTACGAGCAGTACTTC. The encoded protein is CASSLTLGLGVYEQYF.

The genes are TRBV15 and TRBJ1-6; a weak D match, TRBD1 (6 bases). The CDR3 consists of 14 residues. Trimming stripped 4 bases from V and 7 bases from J, with 11 bases between. CDR1 and CDR2 from the germline V gene are LNHNV and YYDKDF (reference sequence). The CDR3 sequence is CATSKQGRNSPLHF. CDR3 nucleotides: TGTGCCACCAGCAAACAGGGTAGGAATTCACCCCTCCACTTT.

This chain uses TRBV7-6 with TRBJ2-5, with TRBD1 as a possible D gene (5 bases). The CDR3 has 16 amino acids. Per the germline V gene, CDR1 is SGHVS and CDR2 is FNYEAQ. V was cut by 3 bases and J by 5 bases, with 19 bases left in between. The CDR3 sequence: CASSLEGAGFGETQYF. CDR3 nucleotide sequence: TGTGCCAGCAGCTTGGAAGGAGCAGGGTTCGGGGAGACCCAGTACTTC.

This sequence joins TRBV5-6 and TRBJ1-2; 8 bases are shared with TRBD1. This CDR3 is built from 13 residues. After removal of 4 bases from V and 7 bases from J, the junction contained 6 bases not matched to a gene. Germline lookup yields CDR1 SGHDT and CDR2 YYEEEE. CDR3 bases: TGTGCCAGCAGCCTACAGGGGGGAGGTGGCTACACCTTC. This sequence encodes CASSLQGGGGYTF. The full variable domain, in which reference TRBV5-6 and TRBJ1-2 provide the parts outside the CDR3, is DAGVTQSPTHLIKTRGQQVTLRCSPKSGHDTVSWYQQALGQGPQFIFQYYEEEERQRGNFPDRFSGHQFPNYSSELNVNALLLGDSALYLCASSLQGGGGYTFGSGTRLTVV.

The genes are TRBV15 and TRBJ2-7; maybe TRBD1 (6 bases). The CDR3 consists of 16 residues. Germline V gene data show CDR1 as LNHNV and CDR2 as YYDKDF (reference sequence). Deletions cut 1 base from V and 2 bases from J, with 15 bases between. The chain's CDR3 is CATSRVQGRKTYEQYF. CDR3 bases: TGTGCCACCAGCAGAGTTCAGGGGCGAAAAACCTACGAGCAGTACTTC.

The chain employs TRBV5-5 and TRBJ1-1; D gene ambiguous. Germline V CDR1 and CDR2: SGHKS, YYEKEE (reference sequence). CDR3 size: 15 residues. Trimming removed 0 bases from V and 4 bases from J, with 13 bases in between. The CDR3 nucleotides are TGTGCCAGCAGCTTGGGACGGTTGGGCTTCACTGAAGCTTTCTTT. Its protein product is CASSLGRLGFTEAFF.